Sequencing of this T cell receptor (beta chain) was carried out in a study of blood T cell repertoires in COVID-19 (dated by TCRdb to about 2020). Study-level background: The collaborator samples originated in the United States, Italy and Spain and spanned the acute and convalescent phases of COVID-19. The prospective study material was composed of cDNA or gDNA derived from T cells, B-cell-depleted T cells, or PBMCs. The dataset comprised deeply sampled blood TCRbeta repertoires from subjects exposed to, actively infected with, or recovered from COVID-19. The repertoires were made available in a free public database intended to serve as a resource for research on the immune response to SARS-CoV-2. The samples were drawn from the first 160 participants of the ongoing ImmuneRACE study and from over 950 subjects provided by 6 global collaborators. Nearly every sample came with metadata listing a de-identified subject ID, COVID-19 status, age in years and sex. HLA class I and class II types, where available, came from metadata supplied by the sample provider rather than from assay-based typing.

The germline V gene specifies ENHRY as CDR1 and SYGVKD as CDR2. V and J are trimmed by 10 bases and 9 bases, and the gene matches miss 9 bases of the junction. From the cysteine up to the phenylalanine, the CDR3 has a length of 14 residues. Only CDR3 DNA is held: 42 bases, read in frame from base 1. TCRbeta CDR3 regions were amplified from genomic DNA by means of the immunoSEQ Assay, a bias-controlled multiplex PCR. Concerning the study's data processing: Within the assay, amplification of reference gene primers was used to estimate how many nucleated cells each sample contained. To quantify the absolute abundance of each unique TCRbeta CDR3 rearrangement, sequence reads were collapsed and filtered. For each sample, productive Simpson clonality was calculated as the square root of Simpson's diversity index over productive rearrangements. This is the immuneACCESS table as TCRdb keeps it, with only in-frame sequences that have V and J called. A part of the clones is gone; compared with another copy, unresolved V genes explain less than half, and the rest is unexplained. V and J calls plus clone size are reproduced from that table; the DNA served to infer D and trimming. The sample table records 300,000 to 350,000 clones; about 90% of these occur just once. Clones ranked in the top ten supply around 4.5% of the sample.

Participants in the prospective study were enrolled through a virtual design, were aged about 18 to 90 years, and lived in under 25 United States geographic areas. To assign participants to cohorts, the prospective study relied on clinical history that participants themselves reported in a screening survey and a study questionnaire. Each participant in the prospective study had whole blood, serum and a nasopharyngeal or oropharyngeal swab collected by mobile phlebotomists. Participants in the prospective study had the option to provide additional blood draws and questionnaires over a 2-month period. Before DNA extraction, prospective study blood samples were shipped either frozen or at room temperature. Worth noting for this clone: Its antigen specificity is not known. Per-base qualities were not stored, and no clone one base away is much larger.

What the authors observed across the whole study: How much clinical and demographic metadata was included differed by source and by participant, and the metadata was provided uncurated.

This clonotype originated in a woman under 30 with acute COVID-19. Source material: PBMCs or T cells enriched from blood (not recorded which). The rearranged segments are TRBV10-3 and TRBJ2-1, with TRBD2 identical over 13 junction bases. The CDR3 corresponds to CATMGLAGIAEQFF. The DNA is TGTGCCACTATGGGACTAGCGGGAATCGCTGAGCAGTTCTTC.